Detailed here is one T cell receptor beta chain. The antigen is unknown. Roughly 10 milliliters of peripheral blood were collected from each participant. The PCR template was genomic DNA. The TCR beta CDR3 region was amplified using 30 forward and 13 reverse primers. TCRdb reanalysed the multiplex PCR reads using MiXCR and keeps one entry per CDR3 protein. Here the sample spans 250,000 or so distinct CDR3 sequences, roughly 48% being singletons. The data are from a study of type 1 and type 2 diabetes patients. Overall study context: Samples came from type 1 diabetic, type 2 diabetic or nondiabetic people, recruited in China. CD4+ or CD8+ T cells were positively selected from PBMCs with microbeads.

Germline CDR1 reads SNHLY; CDR2 reads FYNNEI. The CDR3 extends over 12 amino acids. With 6 bases clipped from V and 8 bases from J, the junction kept 0 bases outside the gene matches. General study findings and limits: In type 2 diabetes, highly-expanded CD4+ clones took a median about 3.9% of reads.

This chain connects TRBV2 to TRBJ1-6; 8 bases are shared with TRBD1. Sequencing used peripheral blood mononuclear cells (PBMCs). The receptor was isolated from a young man with type 2 diabetes. CDR3 sequence: CASRDRDSPLHF. DNA for the CDR3: TGTGCCAGCAGGGACAGGGATTCACCCCTCCACTTT.